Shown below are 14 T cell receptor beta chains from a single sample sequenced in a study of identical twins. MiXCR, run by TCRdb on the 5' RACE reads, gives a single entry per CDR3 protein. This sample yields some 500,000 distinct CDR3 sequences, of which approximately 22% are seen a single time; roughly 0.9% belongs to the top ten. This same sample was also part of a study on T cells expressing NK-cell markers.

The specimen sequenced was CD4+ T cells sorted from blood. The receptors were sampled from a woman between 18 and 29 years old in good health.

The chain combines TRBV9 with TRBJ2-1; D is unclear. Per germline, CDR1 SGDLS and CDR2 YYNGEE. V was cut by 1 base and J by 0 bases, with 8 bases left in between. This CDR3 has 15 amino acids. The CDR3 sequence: CASSVSTGSYNEQFF. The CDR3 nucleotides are TGTGCCAGCAGCGTAAGCACCGGCTCCTACAATGAGCAGTTCTTC. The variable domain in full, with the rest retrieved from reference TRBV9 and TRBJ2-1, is DSGVTQTPKHLITATGQRVTLRCSPRSGDLSVYWYQQSLDQGLQFLIQYYNGEERAKGNILERFSAQQFPDLHSELNLSSLELGDSALYFCASSVSTGSYNEQFFGPGTRLTVL.

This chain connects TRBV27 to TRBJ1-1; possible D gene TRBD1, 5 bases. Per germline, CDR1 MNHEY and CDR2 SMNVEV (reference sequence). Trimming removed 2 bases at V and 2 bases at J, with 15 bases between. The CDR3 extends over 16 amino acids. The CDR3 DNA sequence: TGTGCCAGCAGTTTAAGGGGACGGACTATAAACACTGAAGCTTTCTTT. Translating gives CASSLRGRTINTEAFF.

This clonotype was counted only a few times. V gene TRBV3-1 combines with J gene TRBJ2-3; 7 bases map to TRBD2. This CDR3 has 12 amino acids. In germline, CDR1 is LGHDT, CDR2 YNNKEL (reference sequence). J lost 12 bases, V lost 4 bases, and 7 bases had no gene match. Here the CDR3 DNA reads TGTGCCAGCAGCCTATCAAGCGGGGATCAGTATTTT. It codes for CASSLSSGDQYF.

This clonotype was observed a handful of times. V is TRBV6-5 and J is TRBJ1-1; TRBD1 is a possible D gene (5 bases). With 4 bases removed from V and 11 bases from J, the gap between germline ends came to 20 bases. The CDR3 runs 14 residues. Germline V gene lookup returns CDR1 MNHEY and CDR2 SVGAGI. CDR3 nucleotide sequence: TGTGCCAGCAGTTGGGGCTCGGGGCGCACAGACGCTTTCTTT. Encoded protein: CASSWGSGRTDAFF.

The CDR3 spells CASSLTSGGVGELFF. As DNA, the CDR3 is TGTGCCAGCAGTCTCACTAGCGGGGGAGTCGGGGAGCTGTTTTTT. The chain has TRBV12-3 or TRBV12-4 and TRBJ2-2; TRBD2 matches 11 bases. The CDR3 length is 15 residues. V was pared by 5 bases and J by 7 bases, with 6 bases of the junction left unmatched.

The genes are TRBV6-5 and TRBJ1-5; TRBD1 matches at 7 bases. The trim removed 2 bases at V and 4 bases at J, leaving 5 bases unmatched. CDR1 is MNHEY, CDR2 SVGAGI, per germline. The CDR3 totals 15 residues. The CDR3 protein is CASSYVQGTNQPQHF. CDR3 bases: TGTGCCAGCAGTTACGTACAGGGGACAAATCAGCCCCAGCATTTT.

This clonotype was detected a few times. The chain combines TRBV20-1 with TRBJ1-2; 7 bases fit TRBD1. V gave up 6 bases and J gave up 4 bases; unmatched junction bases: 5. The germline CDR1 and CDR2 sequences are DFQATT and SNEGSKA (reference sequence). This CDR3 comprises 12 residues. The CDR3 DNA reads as TGCAGTGCCAGGGGGTCTTCCTATGGCTACACCTTC. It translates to CSARGSSYGYTF.

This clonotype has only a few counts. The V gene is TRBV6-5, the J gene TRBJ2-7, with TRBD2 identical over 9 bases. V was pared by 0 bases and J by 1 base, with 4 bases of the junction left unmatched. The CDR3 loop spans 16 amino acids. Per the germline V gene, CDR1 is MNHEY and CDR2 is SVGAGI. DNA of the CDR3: TGTGCCAGCAGTTACTCGTCGGCGGGAGGGTCCTACGAGCAGTACTTC. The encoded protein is CASSYSSAGGSYEQYF.

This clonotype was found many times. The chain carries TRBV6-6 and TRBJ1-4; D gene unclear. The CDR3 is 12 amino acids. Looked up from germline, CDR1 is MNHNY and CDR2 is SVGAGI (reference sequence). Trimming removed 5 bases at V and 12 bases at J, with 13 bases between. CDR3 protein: CASSTLHGELFF. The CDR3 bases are TGTGCCAGCAGTACTCTGCACGGGGAACTGTTTTTT.

DNA of the CDR3: TGTGCCACGATAAAAGCGGTAAGCGGCACCTACGAGCAGTACTTC. This sequence encodes CATIKAVSGTYEQYF. The J gene is TRBJ2-7, the V gene TRBV10-3; D possibly corresponds to TRBD2 (5 bases). The CDR3 loop spans 15 amino acids. The germline gives CDR1 ENHRY, CDR2 SYGVKD. The V end was cut by 10 bases, the J end by 2 bases, with 21 bases between.

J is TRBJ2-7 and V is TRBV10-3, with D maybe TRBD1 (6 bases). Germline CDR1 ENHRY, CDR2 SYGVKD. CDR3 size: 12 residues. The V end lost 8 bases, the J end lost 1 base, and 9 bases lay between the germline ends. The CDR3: CAIADRSYEQYF. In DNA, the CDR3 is TGTGCCATCGCCGACAGGTCCTACGAGCAGTACTTC.

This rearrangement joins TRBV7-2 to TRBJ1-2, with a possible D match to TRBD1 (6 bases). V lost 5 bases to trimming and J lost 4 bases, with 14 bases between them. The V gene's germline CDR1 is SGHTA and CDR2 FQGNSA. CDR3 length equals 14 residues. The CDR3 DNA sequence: TGTGCCAGCAGCGCCTCGTCAGGGGCCTATGGCTACACCTTC. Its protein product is CASSASSGAYGYTF.

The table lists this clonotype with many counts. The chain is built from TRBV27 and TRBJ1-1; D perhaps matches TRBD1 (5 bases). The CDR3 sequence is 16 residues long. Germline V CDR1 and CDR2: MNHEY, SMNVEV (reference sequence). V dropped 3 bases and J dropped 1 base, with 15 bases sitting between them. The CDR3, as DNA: TGTGCCAGCAGTTTTAATGAGGGGCGGAGGAACACTGAAGCTTTCTTT. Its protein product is CASSFNEGRRNTEAFF.

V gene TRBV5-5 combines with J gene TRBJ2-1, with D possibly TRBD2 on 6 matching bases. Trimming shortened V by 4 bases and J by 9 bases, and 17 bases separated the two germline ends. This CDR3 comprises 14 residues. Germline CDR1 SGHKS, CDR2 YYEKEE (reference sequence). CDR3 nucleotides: TGTGCCAGCAGCACCGGAGGGGCGAGAGTTGAGCAGTTCTTC. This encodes CASSTGGARVEQFF.